A single sample gave rise to the 25 T cell receptor beta chains below, sequenced in a study of blood T cells in healthy people across ages. The use of a sample-barcoded 5' primer and a J-beta primer mix characterized a second PCR of about 7 to 12 cycles. TCRdb itself ran the 5' RACE reads through MiXCR, one entry per CDR3 protein. The table includes 1.2 million to 1.5 million distinct CDR3 sequences, around 59% detected once. The sequenced sample consisted of blood. Receptor source: a man in his late teens or twenties in good health.

This rearrangement joins TRBV7-2 to TRBJ1-5; 7 bases map to TRBD1. CDR1 and CDR2 (germline): SGHTA, FQGNSA. The length of the CDR3 is 16 residues. V dropped 1 base and J dropped 2; count of bases not matched to a gene: 5. CDR3 sequence reads: CASSLGLTGGNQPQHF. The CDR3 region has the DNA TGTGCCAGCAGCTTAGGGTTAACAGGGGGCAATCAGCCCCAGCATTTT.

The V gene is TRBV5-1, the J gene TRBJ2-1; no clear D gene. Deletions cut 3 bases from V and 4 bases from J, with 11 bases between. The CDR3 length is 14 residues. CDR1 is SGHRS, CDR2 YFSETQ, per germline. CDR3 coding DNA: TGCGCCAGCAGCTCCAGTCGTACGTACAATGAGCAGTTCTTC. It encodes CASSSSRTYNEQFF. Together with reference TRBV5-1 and TRBJ2-1, the CDR3 gives the full variable domain: KAGVTQTPRYLIKTRGQQVTLSCSPISGHRSVSWYQQTPGQGLQFLFEYFSETQRNKGNFPGRFSGRQFSNSRSEMNVSTLELGDSALYLCASSSSRTYNEQFFGPGTRLTVL.

This clonotype turned up a few times. This sequence joins TRBV20-1 and TRBJ1-1, with 8 bases identical to TRBD1. The J segment lost 5 bases and the V segment lost 5 bases, leaving 7 bases of the junction unmatched. CDR1 and CDR2 (germline): DFQATT, SNEGSKA (reference sequence). The CDR3 loop spans 13 amino acids. The CDR3 sequence is CSAAQGAWTEAFF. For the CDR3, the DNA is TGCAGTGCTGCGCAGGGGGCGTGGACTGAAGCTTTCTTT.

The chain has TRBV6-2 or TRBV6-3 and TRBJ2-5, with a weak D call TRBD1 (6 bases). In germline, CDR1 is MNHEY, CDR2 SVGEGT. The germline V and J ends were trimmed by 0 bases and 2 bases, with 10 bases remaining between them. The length of the CDR3 is 15 residues. In DNA, the CDR3 is TGTGCCAGCAGTTACTCGGACAGCCCTCAAGAGACCCAGTACTTC. The encoded protein is CASSYSDSPQETQYF.

This chain uses TRBV4-1 with TRBJ2-6; no firm D call. Germline CDR1 MGHRA, CDR2 YSYEKL. V was pared by 3 bases and J by 1 base, with 7 bases between. The CDR3 totals 15 residues. The CDR3 bases are TGCGCCAGCAGCCACCCGTCTTCTGGGGCCAACGTCCTGACTTTC. It yields the protein CASSHPSSGANVLTF.

The chain carries TRBV5-8 and TRBJ2-3; 7 bases agree with TRBD2. The CDR3 sequence is 16 residues long. V gave up 4 bases and J gave up 0 bases; unmatched junction bases: 8. Germline V gives CDR1 SGHTS, CDR2 YDEGEE. The CDR3 sequence: CASSPLAETSTDTQYF. CDR3 coding DNA: TGTGCCAGCAGCCCTCTAGCGGAGACTAGCACAGATACGCAGTATTTT.

A few counts support this clonotype. The chain uses TRBV7-2 and TRBJ2-1, with 11 nucleotides matching TRBD2. The CDR3 runs 15 residues. From germline, CDR1 is SGHTA and CDR2 FQGNSA. The V segment lost 8 bases and the J segment 5 bases; nucleotides outside the gene matches: 8. CDR3 nucleotide sequence: TGTGCCAGCGGACCTAGCGGGGGGCCGCACAATGAGCAGTTCTTC. Protein product: CASGPSGGPHNEQFF.

The chain is built from TRBV12-3 or TRBV12-4 and TRBJ2-7; D may match TRBD1 or TRBD2 (5 bases each). This CDR3 is built from 15 residues. Trimming took 5 bases from V and 1 from J, leaving 15 bases between them. The CDR3 DNA reads as TGTGCCAGCAGTGAAATCGGGACGGTTTCCTACGAGCAGTACTTC. Translated: CASSEIGTVSYEQYF.

The CDR3 nucleotides are TGTGCCAGCAGTTACAGGCGGGACACCACCTTCGCCGGGGAGCTGTTTTTT. Its protein is CASSYRRDTTFAGELFF. The rearrangement links TRBV6-5 to TRBJ2-2; tentatively, D is TRBD1 or TRBD2 (6 bases each). CDR3 length: 17 residues. Germline CDR1 is MNHEY and CDR2 is SVGAGI. Deletions cut 2 bases from V and 6 bases from J, with 19 bases between.

The chain couples TRBV27 to TRBJ1-6; tentatively, D is TRBD1 (5 bases). V lost 2 bases and J 10 bases, leaving 12 bases between the germline ends. The germline V gene has CDR1 MNHEY and CDR2 SMNVEV (reference sequence). The CDR3 sequence is 14 residues long. CDR3 sequence reads: CASSLRSGKSPLHF. The CDR3 DNA is TGTGCCAGCAGTTTACGGTCAGGGAAGTCACCCCTCCACTTT.

The chain employs TRBV12-3 or TRBV12-4 and TRBJ2-4; D gene unclear. TRBJ2-5 matches the DNA end more closely, so the J call is doubtful. CDR3 length equals 15 residues. This CDR3 is CASSLADTFRETQYF. In nucleotides, the CDR3 is TGTGCCAGCAGTTTAGCTGACACATTTCGGGAGACCCAGTACTTC.

This clonotype was observed a few times. The chain couples TRBV6-2 or TRBV6-3 to TRBJ2-3, with 7 bases matching TRBD1. Germline values: CDR1 MNHEY, CDR2 SVGEGT. With 4 bases clipped from V and 3 bases from J, the junction kept 10 bases outside the gene matches. CDR3 length: 16 amino acids. This CDR3 reads CASSFLGRGRTDTQYF. The CDR3 coding sequence is TGTGCCAGCAGTTTCCTCGGAAGGGGGCGGACAGATACGCAGTATTTT.

This clonotype was picked up a small number of times. The chain is built from TRBV10-3 and TRBJ1-2, with TRBD1 matching 10 bases. Germline CDR1 is ENHRY and CDR2 is SYGVKD. The trim removed 10 bases at V and 8 bases at J, leaving 10 bases unmatched. The CDR3 length is 13 residues. The CDR3 protein is CARSGTGVGGYTF. CDR3 DNA sequence: TGTGCCAGGTCCGGGACAGGGGTTGGCGGCTACACCTTC.

As for this clonotype: No DNA is shown, since the ends of the CDR3 on it are uncertain; the CDR3 is the one TCRdb lists. The CDR3 loop is CASSLVVGEGNEQFF. The genes are TRBV5-1 and TRBJ2-1. Germline V lookup: CDR1 SGHRS, CDR2 YFSETQ. From its first to its last residue, the CDR3 has 15 amino acids.

The chain joins TRBV20-1 to TRBJ1-4; no reliable D call. The CDR3 is 14 residues long. The V end was cut by 3 bases, the J end by 8 bases, with 16 bases between. Germline CDR1 and CDR2: DFQATT and SNEGSKA (reference sequence). The chain's CDR3 is CSASRHFGEEKLFF. Written as DNA, the CDR3 is TGCAGTGCTAGTCGGCATTTCGGAGAGGAAAAACTGTTTTTT.

The CDR3 sequence is CTGRLWQPQHF. CDR3 DNA sequence: TGTACCGGCCGGCTTTGGCAGCCCCAGCATTTT. J is TRBJ1-5 and V is TRBV6-6; D not certain. The length of the CDR3 is 11 residues. Per germline, CDR1 MNHNY and CDR2 SVGAGI (reference sequence).

This chain connects TRBV7-9 to TRBJ2-5, with 8 nucleotides matching TRBD2. The germline V gene encodes CDR1 SEHNR and CDR2 FQNEAQ (reference sequence). The CDR3 length is 14 residues. J was trimmed by 11 bases and V by 6 bases; bases with no gene match: 14. This chain's CDR3 is CASRDRGGPMEQYF. The DNA of the CDR3 is TGTGCCAGCAGGGACCGCGGGGGGCCGATGGAGCAGTACTTC.

This chain uses TRBV4-1 with TRBJ2-5, with D tentatively TRBD1 (5 bases). The CDR3 has 15 amino acids. V was clipped by 1 base and J by 2 bases, with 11 bases between them. The germline CDR1 and CDR2 sequences are MGHRA and YSYEKL. CDR3 amino acids: CASSQVTDTQETQYF. The CDR3 DNA reads as TGCGCCAGCAGCCAAGTAACGGACACACAAGAGACCCAGTACTTC.

This clonotype was seen more than once but under ten times. The chain couples TRBV29-1 to TRBJ2-1; D may be TRBD2 (5 bases). Trimming took off 3 bases at V and 7 bases at J, with 7 bases between the two ends. Germline V gene sequence: CDR1 SQVTM, CDR2 ANQGSEA. There are 11 residues in the CDR3. The CDR3 loop reads CSVDPGNEQFF. The CDR3 nucleotides are TGCAGCGTTGATCCGGGGAATGAGCAGTTCTTC.

V and J are TRBV4-1 and TRBJ1-6, with D perhaps TRBD1 (5 bases). CDR3 length: 13 amino acids. V was shortened by 3 bases and J by 15 bases, with 15 bases between the two germline ends. The germline V gene encodes CDR1 MGHRA and CDR2 YSYEKL. The CDR3 nucleotides read TGCGCCAGCAGCCACGTGGGGGAGGATCTCCTCCACTTT. Translation: CASSHVGEDLLHF.

This clonotype was recorded a few times. The chain carries TRBV12-3 or TRBV12-4 and TRBJ2-3; D ambiguous. The CDR3 loop spans 12 amino acids. The V and J ends lost 1 base and 11 bases respectively, with 10 bases between them. The CDR3, as DNA: TGTGCCAGCAGTTTAGGCGGAGTGGGGCAGTATTTT. Translating gives CASSLGGVGQYF.

In this sample, this clonotype turned up once. The V and J genes are TRBV20-1 and TRBJ1-4, with a tentative D call TRBD1 (5 bases). V was cut by 5 bases and J by 8 bases, with 21 bases left in between. The germline CDR1 and CDR2 sequences are DFQATT and SNEGSKA (reference sequence). The CDR3 length is 15 residues. The CDR3 region is CSAPTSGRVEEKLFF. For the CDR3, the DNA is TGCAGTGCTCCAACTTCAGGCAGGGTTGAGGAAAAACTGTTTTTT.

This chain connects TRBV25-1 to TRBJ2-2, with D perhaps TRBD1 or TRBD2 (5 bases each). The V gene's germline CDR1 is MGHDK and CDR2 SYGVNS. The V end was cut by 2 bases, the J end by 5 bases, with 18 bases between. This CDR3 contains 17 residues. This CDR3 is CASSETLVGDGTGELFF. The CDR3 region has the DNA TGTGCCAGCAGTGAAACCCTGGTGGGGGACGGGACCGGGGAGCTGTTTTTT.

This chain connects TRBV20-1 to TRBJ2-1; D is possibly TRBD1 (5 bases). The CDR3 length is 15 residues. CDR1 DFQATT and CDR2 SNEGSKA come from the germline V gene (reference sequence). Trimming left V 2 bases short and J 8 bases short, with 19 bases between. Here the CDR3 reads CSARPFQGNPDEQFF. CDR3 DNA sequence: TGCAGTGCTAGACCGTTCCAGGGAAATCCGGATGAGCAGTTCTTC.

This clonotype was recorded only once. This rearrangement joins TRBV20-1 to TRBJ2-3; 8 bases agree with TRBD2. Unmatched junction bases numbered 11, after V lost 3 bases and J lost 6 bases. Germline lookup yields CDR1 DFQATT and CDR2 SNEGSKA (reference sequence). The CDR3 is made up of 15 amino acids. The DNA for the CDR3 is TGCAGTGCTAGTTCCGCGGCGGGAGGCAAGGATACGCAGTATTTT. Its protein is CSASSAAGGKDTQYF.